Shown below are 24 T cell receptor beta chains from a single sample sequenced in a study of beta chain features in type 1 diabetes. The study's findings and limits: Type 1 diabetes patients had moderately but significantly shorter TCRB CDR3s in all four CD4+ subsets.

The isolated RNA, all of it, was reverse transcribed, so expressed TCRB transcripts were what got sequenced. TCRdb's copy holds only in-frame clones and misses some; the assay was immunoSEQ multiplex PCR. The sample has 120,000 or so clones; roughly 17% are singletons. Their cognate antigens are unknown. The sample comprised central memory CD4+ T cells from blood. These TCRs come from a man aged 18 to 29 with type 1 diabetes.

The V call is TRBV7-2, the J call TRBJ2-3; 14 nucleotides align to TRBD2. The CDR3 spans 16 residues. Germline loops: CDR1 SGHTA, CDR2 FQGNSA. The trim removed 4 bases at V and 1 base at J, leaving 1 base unmatched. CDR3 sequence reads: CASSSTSGGGTDTQYF. CDR3 nucleotides: TGTGCCAGCAGCTCGACTAGCGGGGGGGGCACAGATACGCAGTATTTT. The full variable domain, in which reference TRBV7-2 and TRBJ2-3 provide the parts outside the CDR3, is GAGVSQSPSNKVTEKGKDVELRCDPISGHTALYWYRQSLGQGLEFLIYFQGNSAPDKSGLPSDRFSAERTGGSVSTLTIQRTQQEDSAVYLCASSSTSGGGTDTQYFGPGTRLTVL.

This clone was observed a few times. Other DNA sequences from this sample encode an identical CDR3 as well. The chain carries TRBV13 and TRBJ2-2; D perhaps matches TRBD2 (5 bases). The CDR3 spans 16 residues. Trimming stripped 0 bases from V and 0 bases from J, with 8 bases between. The V gene's germline CDR1 is PRHDT and CDR2 FYEKMQ (reference sequence). CDR3: CASSLGLAANTGELFF. DNA for the CDR3: TGTGCCAGCAGCTTAGGGCTAGCCGCGAACACCGGGGAGCTGTTTTTT.

A few counts support this clone. V is TRBV18 and J is TRBJ2-7; the D is unclear. Germline CDR1 reads KGHSH; CDR2 reads LQKENI. This CDR3 has 16 residues. V shed 1 base and J shed 3 bases, with 16 bases lying between them. CDR3 residues: CASSPRGTALDYEQYF. In DNA, the CDR3 is TGTGCCAGCTCACCACGGGGTACTGCCCTCGACTACGAGCAGTACTTC.

This clone was seen ten or more times. The gene calls are TRBV9 and TRBJ1-2; D is ambiguous. V lost 3 bases, J lost 2 bases, and 5 bases lay in between. Germline assignment: CDR1 SGDLS and CDR2 YYNGEE. The CDR3 is 12 amino acids. Here the CDR3 DNA reads TGTGCCAGCAGCGGTCTCAACTATGGCTACACCTTC. It encodes CASSGLNYGYTF.

The chain is built from TRBV29-1 and TRBJ2-5, with 7 bases matching TRBD1. The CDR3 consists of 17 residues. V shed 5 bases, J shed 0 bases, and the junction held 15 bases outside the gene matches. The germline V gene encodes CDR1 SQVTM and CDR2 ANQGSEA. The DNA for the CDR3 is TGCAGCGTTACCCCTCGAGGCAGGGGGTCGAACCAAGAGACCCAGTACTTC. Translating gives CSVTPRGRGSNQETQYF.

This rearrangement joins TRBV2 to TRBJ2-3, with a tentative D call TRBD1 (6 bases). V was pared by 5 bases and J by 2 bases, with 14 bases between. The CDR3 extends over 15 amino acids. CDR1 and CDR2 (germline): SNHLY, FYNNEI. CDR3 amino acids: CASSPATGITDTQYF. The DNA for the CDR3 is TGTGCCAGCAGTCCCGCTACAGGGATCACAGATACGCAGTATTTT. Complete variable domain (other parts from reference TRBV2 and TRBJ2-3): EPEVTQTPSHQVTQMGQEVILRCVPISNHLYFYWYRQILGQKVEFLVSFYNNEISEKSEIFDDQFSVERPDGSNFTLKIRSTKLEDSAMYFCASSPATGITDTQYFGPGTRLTVL.

This clone was seen only a few times. V usage is TRBV20-1 and J usage is TRBJ1-2; possibly TRBD1 for D (6 bases). V was cut by 3 bases and J by 9 bases, with 11 bases left in between. This CDR3 region has 11 residues. Germline lookup yields CDR1 DFQATT and CDR2 SNEGSKA (reference sequence). DNA for the CDR3: TGCAGTGCTAGTTCCGGACAGAGCTACACCTTC. This gives the protein CSASSGQSYTF.

V usage is TRBV30 and J usage is TRBJ2-7; D unclear. The germline V and J ends were trimmed by 0 bases and 6 bases, with 12 bases remaining between them. Germline loops: CDR1 GTSNPN, CDR2 SVGIG (reference sequence). CDR3 size: 13 residues. For the CDR3, the DNA is TGTGCCTGGAGTGTACACCCTAGTGGCGAGCAGTACTTC. This translates into CAWSVHPSGEQYF.

This chain joins TRBV30 and TRBJ1-1; D remains unclear. Trimming pared 5 bases from V and 0 bases from J, leaving 19 bases between. This CDR3 is 16 amino acids long. The germline V gene has CDR1 GTSNPN and CDR2 SVGIG (reference sequence). For the CDR3, the DNA is TGTGCCTGGCTTGGAGTTCGGGTCAAGATGAACACTGAAGCTTTCTTT. This gives the protein CAWLGVRVKMNTEAFF.

This clone was counted only a few times. The rearrangement joins TRBV30 to TRBJ1-5, with TRBD1 identical over 7 bases. Per the germline V gene, CDR1 is GTSNPN and CDR2 is SVGIG (reference sequence). V shed 2 bases, J shed 4 bases, and the junction held 5 bases outside the gene matches. This CDR3 has 14 residues. CDR3: CAWSWTGANQPQHF. The CDR3 DNA sequence: TGTGCCTGGAGTTGGACAGGAGCTAATCAGCCCCAGCATTTT.

This clone has just a few counts. V is TRBV29-1 and J is TRBJ2-3; 10 bases fit TRBD2. With V trimmed by 8 bases and J by 3 bases, 5 bases remained unmatched. The germline CDR1 and CDR2 sequences are SQVTM and ANQGSEA. The CDR3 loop spans 13 amino acids. CDR3 protein: CSFRTSGTDTQYF. In nucleotides, the CDR3 is TGCAGCTTTAGGACTAGCGGAACAGATACGCAGTATTTT.

CDR3 coding DNA: TGTGCCAGCTCCCCGGGGACAGGGAGGACCTACGAGCAGTACTTC. This sequence encodes CASSPGTGRTYEQYF. The chain links TRBV18 to TRBJ2-7; 9 nucleotides line up with TRBD1. The CDR3 covers 15 residues. Per germline, CDR1 KGHSH and CDR2 LQKENI. With V trimmed by 6 bases and J by 2 bases, 8 bases remained unmatched. The full variable domain, in which reference TRBV18 and TRBJ2-7 provide the parts outside the CDR3, is NAGVMQNPRHLVRRRGQEARLRCSPMKGHSHVYWYRQLPEEGLKFMVYLQKENIIDESGMPKERFSAEFPKEGPSILRIQQVVRGDSAAYFCASSPGTGRTYEQYFGPGTRLTVT.

This clone has ten or more counts. The V call is TRBV14, the J call TRBJ2-3, with 10 nucleotides matching TRBD1. Trimming cost V 4 bases and J 2 bases; bases outside gene matches: 3. Per the germline V gene, CDR1 is SGHDN and CDR2 is FVKESK. The CDR3 length is 15 residues. In nucleotides, the CDR3 is TGTGCCAGCAGCCCGGACAGGGGGATCACAGATACGCAGTATTTT. It specifies CASSPDRGITDTQYF.

This clone was counted a few times. This sequence joins TRBV18 and TRBJ2-5, with D tentatively TRBD1 or TRBD2 (6 bases each). The CDR3 totals 14 residues. CDR1 and CDR2 from the germline V gene are KGHSH and LQKENI. Trimming shortened V by 4 bases and J by 5 bases, and 14 bases separated the two germline ends. The CDR3 reads CASSRFTGRETQYF. The DNA of the CDR3 is TGTGCCAGCTCACGCTTCACAGGGAGGGAGACCCAGTACTTC.

This clone was counted between two and nine times. V and J are TRBV23-1 and TRBJ1-2; weak D call: TRBD1 (5 bases). TRBV23-1 is reported as an ORF; its role is uncertain. CDR3 size: 15 residues. Deletions cut 0 bases from V and 6 bases from J, with 14 bases between. The CDR3, as DNA: TGCGCCAGCAGTCAATCGGGTGAGAGGACACATGGCTACACCTTC. Its protein is CASSQSGERTHGYTF.

V is TRBV11-2 and J is TRBJ2-1; TRBD2 aligns across 12 bases. Per the germline V gene, CDR1 is SGHAT and CDR2 is FQNNGV. The J segment lost 9 bases and the V segment lost 4 bases, leaving 7 bases of the junction unmatched. The CDR3 length is 15 residues. The CDR3 nucleotides are TGTGCCAGCAGCTCCCTAGCGGGAGGGCCCGGTGAGCAGTTCTTC. This codes for CASSSLAGGPGEQFF.

The chain joins TRBV2 to TRBJ2-3; 9 bases match TRBD2. V was pared by 9 bases and J by 6 bases, with 13 bases of the junction left unmatched. Germline assignment: CDR1 SNHLY and CDR2 FYNNEI. This CDR3 spans 15 amino acids. CDR3 sequence: CARQQGSSGADTQYF. CDR3 DNA sequence: TGTGCCAGACAACAGGGGTCTAGCGGGGCGGATACGCAGTATTTT.

The chain employs TRBV23-1 and TRBJ2-7, with 11 nucleotides matching TRBD2. TRBV23-1 is an ORF for which the function is uncertain. The CDR3 runs 16 residues. The trim removed 2 bases at V and 5 bases at J, leaving 8 bases unmatched. The CDR3 DNA follows: TGCGCCAGCAGTCAACCGACTAGCGGGATGTTCGACGAGCAGTACTTC. Translating it yields CASSQPTSGMFDEQYF.

This clone was detected only a few times. The V gene is TRBV28, the J gene TRBJ1-1; D gene unclear. Trimming cost V 9 bases and J 5 bases, with 13 bases left between them. This CDR3 spans 12 amino acids. The germline gives CDR1 MDHEN, CDR2 SYDVKM. The CDR3 protein is CASSTTKTEAFF. The CDR3 nucleotides are TGTGCCAGTTCCACAACGAAGACTGAAGCTTTCTTT.

The table lists this clone with a few counts. The genes are TRBV30 and TRBJ1-1; 10 bases align to TRBD1. The V segment lost 4 bases and the J segment 1 base; nucleotides outside the gene matches: 9. There are 16 residues in the CDR3. Per the germline V gene, CDR1 is GTSNPN and CDR2 is SVGIG (reference sequence). CDR3 bases: TGTGCCTGGATCGGATCCGACAGGGGGCGGAACACTGAAGCTTTCTTT. Translation gives CAWIGSDRGRNTEAFF.

This clone showed up just a few times. The chain has TRBV6-1 and TRBJ2-7, with D tentatively TRBD1 or TRBD2 (5 bases each). The CDR3 is made up of 12 amino acids. In germline, CDR1 is MNHNS, CDR2 SASEGT. The V end was cut by 6 bases, the J end by 2 bases, with 8 bases between. The CDR3 sequence is CASRGPAYEQYF. The CDR3 region has the DNA TGTGCCAGCAGGGGACCTGCCTACGAGCAGTACTTC.

The chain joins TRBV4-1 to TRBJ2-3; 9 bases fit TRBD2. Germline V gene lookup returns CDR1 MGHRA and CDR2 YSYEKL. This CDR3 is 13 amino acids long. J gave up 4 bases and V 7 bases, and 3 bases lay outside the gene matches. CDR3 nucleotides: TGCGCCAGCACCGGGACTAGCCCAGATACGCAGTATTTT. The encoded protein is CASTGTSPDTQYF.

This clone was seen only a few times. The chain employs TRBV27 and TRBJ2-3; no clear D gene. CDR3 length: 15 amino acids. From germline, CDR1 is MNHEY and CDR2 SMNVEV (reference sequence). V shed 4 bases and J shed 1 base, with 12 bases lying between them. DNA for the CDR3: TGTGCCAGCAGTTCTCCGCGGCTACGCACAGATACGCAGTATTTT. The encoded protein is CASSSPRLRTDTQYF.

This clone occurred a few times. The chain has TRBV16 and TRBJ2-6; D unresolved. Germline lookup yields CDR1 KGHSY and CDR2 FQNENV. With 3 bases removed from V and 4 bases from J, the gap between germline ends came to 7 bases. The CDR3 is 14 residues long. CDR3 DNA sequence: TGTGCCAGCAGCCACATAGCAGGGGCCAACGTCCTGACTTTC. Its protein is CASSHIAGANVLTF.